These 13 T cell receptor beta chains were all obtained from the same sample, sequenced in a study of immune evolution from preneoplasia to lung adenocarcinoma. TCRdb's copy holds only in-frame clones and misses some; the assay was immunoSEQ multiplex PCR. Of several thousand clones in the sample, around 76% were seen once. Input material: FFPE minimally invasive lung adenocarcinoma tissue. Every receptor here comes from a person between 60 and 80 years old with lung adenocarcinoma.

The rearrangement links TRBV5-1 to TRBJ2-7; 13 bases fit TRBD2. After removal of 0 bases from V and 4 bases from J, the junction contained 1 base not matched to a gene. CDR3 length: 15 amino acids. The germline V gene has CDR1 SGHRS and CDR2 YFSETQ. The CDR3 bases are TGCGCCAGCAGCTTGGGACTAGCGGGGGGTTACGAGCAGTACTTC. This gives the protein CASSLGLAGGYEQYF.

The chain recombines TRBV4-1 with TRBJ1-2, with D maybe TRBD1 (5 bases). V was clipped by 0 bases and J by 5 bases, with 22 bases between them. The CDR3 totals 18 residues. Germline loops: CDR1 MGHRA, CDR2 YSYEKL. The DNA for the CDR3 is TGCGCCAGCAGCCAAGACGTCCTCAACTATTGGGGGGAATATGGCTACACCTTC. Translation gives CASSQDVLNYWGEYGYTF.

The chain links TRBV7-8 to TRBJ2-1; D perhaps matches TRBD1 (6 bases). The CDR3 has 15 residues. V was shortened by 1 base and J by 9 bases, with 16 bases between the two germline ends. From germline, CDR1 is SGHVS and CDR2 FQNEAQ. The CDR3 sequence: CASSLVRTAAPEQFF. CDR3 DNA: TGTGCCAGCAGCTTAGTCCGGACAGCAGCTCCTGAGCAGTTCTTC.

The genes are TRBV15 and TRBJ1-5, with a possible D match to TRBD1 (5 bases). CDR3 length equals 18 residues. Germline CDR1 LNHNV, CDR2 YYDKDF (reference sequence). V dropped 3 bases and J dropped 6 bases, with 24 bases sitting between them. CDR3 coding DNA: TGTGCCACCAGCAGTGGGGGAGGTTGGAGCGGTGATGTTCAGCCCCAGCATTTT. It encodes CATSSGGGWSGDVQPQHF.

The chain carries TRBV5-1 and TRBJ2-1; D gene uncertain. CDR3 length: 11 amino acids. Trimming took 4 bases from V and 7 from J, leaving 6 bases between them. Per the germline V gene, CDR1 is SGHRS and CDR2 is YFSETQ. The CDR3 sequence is CASSEQNEQFF. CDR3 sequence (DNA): TGCGCCAGCAGCGAACAGAATGAGCAGTTCTTC.

CDR3 nucleotides: TGCAGCGTTGGTCAGGGTGGGAGCACTGAAGCTTTCTTT. Translating it yields CSVGQGGSTEAFF. The genes are TRBV29-1 and TRBJ1-1; perhaps TRBD1 as D (5 bases). Germline V CDR1 and CDR2: SQVTM, ANQGSEA. Trimming took off 4 bases at V and 4 bases at J, with 13 bases between the two ends. This CDR3 spans 13 amino acids.

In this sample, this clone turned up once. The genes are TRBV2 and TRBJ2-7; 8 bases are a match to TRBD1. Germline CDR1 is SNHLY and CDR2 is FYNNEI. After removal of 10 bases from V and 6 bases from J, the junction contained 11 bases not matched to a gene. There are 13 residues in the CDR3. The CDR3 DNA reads TGTGCCACCACAGGGGAACAGGGGGTCGAGCAGTACTTC. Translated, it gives CATTGEQGVEQYF.

The CDR3 reads CASSALSGGARDTQYF. The CDR3 region has the DNA TGTGCCAGCAGCGCACTTAGCGGGGGGGCGAGAGATACGCAGTATTTT. The V gene is TRBV7-9, the J gene TRBJ2-3, with 11 positions matching TRBD2. This CDR3 has 16 residues. V lost 5 bases, J lost 5 bases, and 9 bases stayed unmatched. The V gene's germline CDR1 is SEHNR and CDR2 FQNEAQ (reference sequence).

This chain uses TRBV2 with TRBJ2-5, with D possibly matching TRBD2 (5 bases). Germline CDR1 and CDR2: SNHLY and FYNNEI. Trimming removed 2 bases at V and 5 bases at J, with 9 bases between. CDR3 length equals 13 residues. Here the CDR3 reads CASSERGWETQYF. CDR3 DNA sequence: TGTGCCAGCAGTGAACGCGGGTGGGAGACCCAGTACTTC.

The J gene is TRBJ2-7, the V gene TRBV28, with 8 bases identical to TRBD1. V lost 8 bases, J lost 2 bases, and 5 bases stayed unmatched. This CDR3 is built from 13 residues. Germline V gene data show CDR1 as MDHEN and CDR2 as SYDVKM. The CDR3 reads CASGQGGTYEQYF. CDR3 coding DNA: TGTGCCAGCGGACAGGGTGGGACCTACGAGCAGTACTTC.

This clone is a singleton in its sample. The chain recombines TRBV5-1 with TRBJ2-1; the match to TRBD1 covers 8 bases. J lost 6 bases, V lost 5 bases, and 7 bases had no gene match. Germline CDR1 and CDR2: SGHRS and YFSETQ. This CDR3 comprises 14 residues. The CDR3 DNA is TGCGCCAGCAGGGGGGACAGGTGGGGCAATGAGCAGTTCTTC. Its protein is CASRGDRWGNEQFF.

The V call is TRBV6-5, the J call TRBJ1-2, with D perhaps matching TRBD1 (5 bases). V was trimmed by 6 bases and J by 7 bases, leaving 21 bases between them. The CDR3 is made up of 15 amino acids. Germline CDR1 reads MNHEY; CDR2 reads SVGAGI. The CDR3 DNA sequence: TGTGCCAGCAGACCGGGACCAAGTCCAGGAAGTGGCTACACCTTC. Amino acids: CASRPGPSPGSGYTF.

Here the CDR3 DNA reads TGTGCCAGCAGCTTAGCGGCCGAGACCCAGTACTTC. Residues: CASSLAAETQYF. V gene TRBV11-3 combines with J gene TRBJ2-5; D remains ambiguous. With 1 base removed from V and 5 bases from J, the gap between germline ends came to 5 bases. CDR3 length: 12 amino acids. Germline CDR1 SGHNT, CDR2 YENEEA.